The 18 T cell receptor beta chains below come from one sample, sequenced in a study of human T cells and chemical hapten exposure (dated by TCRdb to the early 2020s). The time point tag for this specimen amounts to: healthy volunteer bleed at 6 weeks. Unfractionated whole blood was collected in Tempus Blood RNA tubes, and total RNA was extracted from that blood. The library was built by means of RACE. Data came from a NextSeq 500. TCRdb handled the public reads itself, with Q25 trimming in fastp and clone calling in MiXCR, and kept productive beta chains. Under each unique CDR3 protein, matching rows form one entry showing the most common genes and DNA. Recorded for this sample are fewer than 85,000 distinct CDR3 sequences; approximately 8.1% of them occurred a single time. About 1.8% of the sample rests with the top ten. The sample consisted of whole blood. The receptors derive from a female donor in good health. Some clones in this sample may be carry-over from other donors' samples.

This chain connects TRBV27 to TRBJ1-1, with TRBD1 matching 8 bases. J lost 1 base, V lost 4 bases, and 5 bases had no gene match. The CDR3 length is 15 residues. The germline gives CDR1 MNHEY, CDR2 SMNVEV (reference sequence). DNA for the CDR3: TGTGCCAGCAGTTCATACGGGACAGGGAACACTGAAGCTTTCTTT. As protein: CASSSYGTGNTEAFF.

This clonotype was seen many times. The DNA for the CDR3 is TGTGCCAGCAGTTCGGACACGGTAAATGAAAAACTGTTTTTT. It yields the protein CASSSDTVNEKLFF. The chain uses TRBV12-3 or TRBV12-4 and TRBJ1-4, with D perhaps matching TRBD1 (5 bases). With 4 bases removed from V and 5 bases from J, the gap between germline ends came to 11 bases. The CDR3 totals 14 residues.

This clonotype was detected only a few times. CDR3 in amino acids: CASSPTAEGYTF. The CDR3 nucleotides are TGTGCCAGCTCACCTACTGCGGAGGGCTACACCTTC. This sequence joins TRBV18 and TRBJ1-2; D ambiguous. V lost 3 bases to trimming and J lost 8 bases, with 10 bases between them. In germline, CDR1 is KGHSH, CDR2 LQKENI. The CDR3 has 12 amino acids.

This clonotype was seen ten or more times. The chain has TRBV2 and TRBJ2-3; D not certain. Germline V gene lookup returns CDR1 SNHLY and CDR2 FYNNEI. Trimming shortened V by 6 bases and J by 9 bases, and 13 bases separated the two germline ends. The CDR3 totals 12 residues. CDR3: CASREDGDTQYF. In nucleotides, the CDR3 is TGTGCCAGCAGAGAGGACGGCGACACGCAGTATTTT.

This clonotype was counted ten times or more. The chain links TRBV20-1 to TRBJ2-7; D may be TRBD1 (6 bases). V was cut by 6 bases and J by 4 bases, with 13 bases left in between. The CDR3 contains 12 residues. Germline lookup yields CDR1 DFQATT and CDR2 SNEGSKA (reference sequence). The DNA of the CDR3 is TGCAGTGCATCCGGGACACCTTACGAGCAGTACTTC. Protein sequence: CSASGTPYEQYF.

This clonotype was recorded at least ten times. Here the CDR3 DNA reads TGTGCCAGCAGACGGGGGCCCACAGATACGCAGTATTTT. Its protein is CASRRGPTDTQYF. The chain carries TRBV28 and TRBJ2-3; D tentatively fits TRBD1 or TRBD2 (6 bases each). Trimming removed 6 bases at V and 2 bases at J, with 9 bases between. CDR3 size: 13 residues. Per the germline V gene, CDR1 is MDHEN and CDR2 is SYDVKM.

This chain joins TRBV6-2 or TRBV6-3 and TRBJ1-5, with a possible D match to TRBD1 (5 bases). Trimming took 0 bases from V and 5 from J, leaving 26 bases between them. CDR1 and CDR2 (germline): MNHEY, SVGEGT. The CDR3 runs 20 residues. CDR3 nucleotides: TGTGCCAGCAGTTACTCGATTTTGGGAGGGGCGAATTTGATCGATCAGCCCCAGCATTTT. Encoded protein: CASSYSILGGANLIDQPQHF.

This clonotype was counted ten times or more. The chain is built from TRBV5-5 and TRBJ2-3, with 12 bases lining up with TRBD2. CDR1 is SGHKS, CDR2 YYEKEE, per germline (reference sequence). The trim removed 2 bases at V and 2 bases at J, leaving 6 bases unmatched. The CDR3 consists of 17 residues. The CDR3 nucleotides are TGTGCCAGCAGCTTTCTCGGACTAGCGGGGTCCACAGATACGCAGTATTTT. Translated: CASSFLGLAGSTDTQYF.

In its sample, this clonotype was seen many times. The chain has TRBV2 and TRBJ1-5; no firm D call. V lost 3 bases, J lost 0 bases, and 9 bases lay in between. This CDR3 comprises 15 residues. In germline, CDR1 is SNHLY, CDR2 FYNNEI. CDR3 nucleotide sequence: TGTGCCAGCAGTGAGTCGGTGTATAGCAATCAGCCCCAGCATTTT. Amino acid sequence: CASSESVYSNQPQHF.

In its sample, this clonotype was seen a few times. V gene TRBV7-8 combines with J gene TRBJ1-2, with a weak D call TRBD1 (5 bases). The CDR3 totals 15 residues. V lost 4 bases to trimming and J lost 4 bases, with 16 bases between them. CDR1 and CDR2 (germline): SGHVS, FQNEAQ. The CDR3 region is CASSSQVLGVYGYTF. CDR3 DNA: TGTGCCAGCAGCTCACAAGTATTGGGGGTCTATGGCTACACCTTC. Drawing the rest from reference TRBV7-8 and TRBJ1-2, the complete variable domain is GAGVSQSPRYKVAKRGQDVALRCDPISGHVSLFWYQQALGQGPEFLTYFQNEAQLDKSGLPSDRFFAERPEGSVSTLKIQRTQQEDSAVYLCASSSQVLGVYGYTFGSGTRLTVV.

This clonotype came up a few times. CDR3 loop: CSARSLTRTQSNQPQHF. In DNA form, the CDR3 reads TGCAGTGCTAGATCCCTTACTCGAACCCAGAGCAATCAGCCCCAGCATTTT. The V call is TRBV20-1, the J call TRBJ1-5; D ambiguous. V lost 2 bases and J 1 base, leaving 18 bases between the germline ends. The CDR3 totals 17 residues. Germline V gene lookup returns CDR1 DFQATT and CDR2 SNEGSKA (reference sequence).

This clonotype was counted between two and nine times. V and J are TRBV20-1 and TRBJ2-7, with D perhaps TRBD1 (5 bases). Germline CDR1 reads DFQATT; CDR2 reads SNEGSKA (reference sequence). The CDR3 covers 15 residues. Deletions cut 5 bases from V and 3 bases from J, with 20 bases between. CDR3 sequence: CSALIARAYHYEQYF. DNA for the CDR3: TGCAGTGCTCTCATCGCCAGGGCTTACCACTACGAGCAGTACTTC.

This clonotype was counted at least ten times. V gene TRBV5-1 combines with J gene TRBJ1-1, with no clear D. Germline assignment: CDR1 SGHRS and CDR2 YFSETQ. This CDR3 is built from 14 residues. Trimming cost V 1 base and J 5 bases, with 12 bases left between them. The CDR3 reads CASSLSGVRTEAFF. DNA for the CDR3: TGCGCCAGCAGCTTGTCCGGGGTTAGGACTGAAGCTTTCTTT.

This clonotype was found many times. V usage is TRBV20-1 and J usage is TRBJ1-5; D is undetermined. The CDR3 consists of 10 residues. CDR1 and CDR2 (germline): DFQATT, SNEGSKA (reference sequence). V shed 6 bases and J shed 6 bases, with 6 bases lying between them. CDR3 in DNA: TGCAGTGCCCCCGGTCAGCCCCAGCATTTT. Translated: CSAPGQPQHF.

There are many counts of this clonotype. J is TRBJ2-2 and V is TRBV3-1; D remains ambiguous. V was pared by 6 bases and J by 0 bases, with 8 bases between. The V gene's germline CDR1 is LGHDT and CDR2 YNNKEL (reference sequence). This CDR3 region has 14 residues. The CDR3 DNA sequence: TGTGCCAGCAGGCGCGACGCGAACACCGGGGAGCTGTTTTTT. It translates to CASRRDANTGELFF. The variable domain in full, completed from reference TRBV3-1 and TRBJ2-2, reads DTAVSQTPKYLVTQMGNDKSIKCEQNLGHDTMYWYKQDSKKFLKIMFSYNNKELIINETVPNRFSPKSPDKAHLNLHINSLELGDSAVYFCASRRDANTGELFFGEGSRLTVL.

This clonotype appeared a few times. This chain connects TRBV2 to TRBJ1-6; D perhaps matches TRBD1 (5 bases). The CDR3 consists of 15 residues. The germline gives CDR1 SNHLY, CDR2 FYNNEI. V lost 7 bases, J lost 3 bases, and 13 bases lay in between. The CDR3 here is CASNGTLRYNSPLHF. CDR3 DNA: TGTGCCAGCAATGGGACCCTCCGCTATAATTCACCCCTCCACTTT. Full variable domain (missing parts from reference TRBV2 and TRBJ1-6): EPEVTQTPSHQVTQMGQEVILRCVPISNHLYFYWYRQILGQKVEFLVSFYNNEISEKSEIFDDQFSVERPDGSNFTLKIRSTKLEDSAMYFCASNGTLRYNSPLHFGNGTRLTVT.

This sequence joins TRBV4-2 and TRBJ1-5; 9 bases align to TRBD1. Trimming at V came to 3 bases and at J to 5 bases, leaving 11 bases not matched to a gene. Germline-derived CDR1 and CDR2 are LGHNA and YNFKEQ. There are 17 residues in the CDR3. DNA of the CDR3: TGTGCCAGCAGCCACAACCAACAACAGGGGGCCGATCAGCCCCAGCATTTT. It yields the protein CASSHNQQQGADQPQHF.

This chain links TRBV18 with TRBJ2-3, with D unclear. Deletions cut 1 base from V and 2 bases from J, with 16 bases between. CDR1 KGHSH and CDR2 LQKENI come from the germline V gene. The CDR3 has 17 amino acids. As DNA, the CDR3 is TGTGCCAGCTCACCACTGGTCCATACGCGCCACACAGATACGCAGTATTTT. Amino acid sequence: CASSPLVHTRHTDTQYF.